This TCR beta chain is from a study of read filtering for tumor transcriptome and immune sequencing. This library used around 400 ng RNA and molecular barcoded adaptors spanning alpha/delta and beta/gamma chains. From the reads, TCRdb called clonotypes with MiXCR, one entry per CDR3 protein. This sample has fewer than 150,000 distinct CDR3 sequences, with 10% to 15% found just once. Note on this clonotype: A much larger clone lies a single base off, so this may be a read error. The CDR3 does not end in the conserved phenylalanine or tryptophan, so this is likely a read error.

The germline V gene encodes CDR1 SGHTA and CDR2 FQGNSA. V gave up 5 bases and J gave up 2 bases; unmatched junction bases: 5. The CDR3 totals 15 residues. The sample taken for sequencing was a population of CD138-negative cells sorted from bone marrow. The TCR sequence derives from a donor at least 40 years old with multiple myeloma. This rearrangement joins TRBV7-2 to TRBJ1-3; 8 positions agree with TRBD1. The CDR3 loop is CASSVPGQAGNTIYL. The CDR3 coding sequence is TGTGCCAGCAGCGTCCCGGGACAGGCTGGAAACACCATATATCTT.